This T cell receptor beta chain emerged from a study of blood T cell repertoires in COVID-19. Across the study: Italy, Spain and the United States were the sources of the convalescent and acute COVID-19 samples.

The CDR3 spans 13 residues. Germline values: CDR1 KGHSH, CDR2 LQKENI. The V gene end was trimmed by 5 bases and the J gene end by 2 bases; junction bases not matched to a gene: 0. Authors' analysis steps: From reference gene primer amplification, estimates of nucleated cell counts were derived. TCRdb keeps only in-frame clones here, not all; method: immunoSEQ multiplex PCR. V, J and clone size were drawn from that table, and D and trimming were deduced from the DNA. The sample records 100,000 to 150,000 clones, 85% being singletons. The rearrangement links TRBV18 to TRBJ1-5; the match to TRBD1 covers 7 bases. The clonotype comes from a woman older than 75 with acute or convalescent COVID-19. Input material: peripheral blood. This CDR3 reads CASSGTGNQPQHF. In DNA, the CDR3 is TGTGCCAGCTCAGGGACAGGCAATCAGCCCCAGCATTTT.